This passage covers 6 T cell receptor beta chains from one sample sequenced in a study of T cell responses to AZD1222 COVID-19 vaccine. The method was immunoSEQ multiplex PCR; TCRdb's version includes in-frame clones alone and lacks a portion of them. The sample records 65,000 to 70,000 clones, approximately 87% being singletons. Sample: peripheral blood, taken 28 days after the second AZD1222 dose. These receptors came from an adult who received the AZD1222 COVID-19 vaccine.

This chain links TRBV11-2 with TRBJ2-5; unclear D gene. Between the trimmed V and J ends, which lost 2 bases and 2 bases, there was a span of 12 bases. Looked up from germline, CDR1 is SGHAT and CDR2 is FQNNGV. The CDR3 extends over 15 amino acids. As DNA, the CDR3 is TGTGCCAGCAGCTTAACCCCACCGGCACAAGAGACCCAGTACTTC. It yields the protein CASSLTPPAQETQYF.

V and J are TRBV6-1 and TRBJ1-4; D might be TRBD1 (6 bases). From germline, CDR1 is MNHNS and CDR2 SASEGT. The CDR3 loop spans 17 amino acids. Trimming took 2 bases from V and 3 from J, leaving 16 bases between them. The CDR3 DNA reads as TGTGCCAGCAGTGAATGGGTTTTCCGGACAGCTAATGAAAAACTGTTTTTT. Encoded protein: CASSEWVFRTANEKLFF.

This chain joins TRBV3-1 (or the pseudogene TRBV3-2) and TRBJ2-7; 7 positions match TRBD1. The germline V gene encodes CDR1 LGHDT and CDR2 YNNKEL (reference sequence). This CDR3 spans 15 amino acids. V lost 4 bases to trimming and J lost 1 base; unmatched junction nucleotides: 7. DNA for the CDR3: TGTGCCAGCAGCCCTGGGGACAGAGTATCCTACGAGCAGTACTTC. This encodes CASSPGDRVSYEQYF.

The chain employs TRBV29-1 and TRBJ2-7, with 8 nucleotides matching TRBD1. The CDR3 has 12 residues. Germline V lookup: CDR1 SQVTM, CDR2 ANQGSEA. J gave up 4 bases and V 5 bases, and 4 bases lay outside the gene matches. The CDR3 spells CSVRTGIYEQYF. In DNA, the CDR3 is TGCAGCGTTAGGACAGGGATATACGAGCAGTACTTC.

The genes are TRBV12-3 or TRBV12-4 and TRBJ2-1; D is ambiguous. This CDR3 comprises 11 residues. Trimming stripped 2 bases from V and 7 bases from J, with 3 bases between. CDR3 in amino acids: CASSLKNEQFF. The CDR3 DNA sequence: TGTGCCAGCAGTTTAAAGAATGAGCAGTTCTTC.

CDR3 amino acids: CASSLQGPPGANVLTF. CDR3 nucleotide sequence: TGTGCCAGCAGCCTACAGGGTCCGCCTGGGGCCAACGTCCTGACTTTC. The chain links TRBV7-6 to TRBJ2-6; a weak D match, TRBD1 (6 bases). Germline V lookup: CDR1 SGHVS, CDR2 FNYEAQ. The CDR3 is 16 amino acids. V was cut by 5 bases and J by 2 bases, with 13 bases left in between.